One T cell receptor (beta chain) is described in this entry. This entry belongs to a study of glioma-infiltrating T cells after dendritic cell vaccination. Germline trimming cut 5 bases from V and 3 bases from J; bases unmatched to any gene: 8. The germline V gene encodes CDR1 LNHDA and CDR2 SQIVND (reference sequence). This CDR3 is 16 amino acids long. Isocitrate dehydrogenase mutation was absent in all glioblastoma patients. The PCR used 60 V beta and 13 J beta primers. Some clones are missing from TCRdb's copy, which holds only in-frame ones; the method was immunoSEQ multiplex PCR. The data contain roughly 100,000 clones, roughly 79% of them singletons.

The receptor comes from a human donor with glioblastoma. The material sequenced was blood, taken before dendritic cell vaccination. V and J are TRBV19 and TRBJ1-2, with 11 bases fitting TRBD1. For the CDR3, the DNA is TGTGCCAGTAGTCGGACAGGGGGCGGTTTCGACTATGGCTACACCTTC. Protein: CASSRTGGGFDYGYTF. Full variable domain (outside the CDR3, taken from reference TRBV19 and TRBJ1-2): DGGITQSPKYLFRKEGQNVTLSCEQNLNHDAMYWYRQDPGQGLRLIYYSQIVNDFQKGDIAEGYSVSREKKESFPLTVTSAQKNPTAFYLCASSRTGGGFDYGYTFGSGTRLTVV.